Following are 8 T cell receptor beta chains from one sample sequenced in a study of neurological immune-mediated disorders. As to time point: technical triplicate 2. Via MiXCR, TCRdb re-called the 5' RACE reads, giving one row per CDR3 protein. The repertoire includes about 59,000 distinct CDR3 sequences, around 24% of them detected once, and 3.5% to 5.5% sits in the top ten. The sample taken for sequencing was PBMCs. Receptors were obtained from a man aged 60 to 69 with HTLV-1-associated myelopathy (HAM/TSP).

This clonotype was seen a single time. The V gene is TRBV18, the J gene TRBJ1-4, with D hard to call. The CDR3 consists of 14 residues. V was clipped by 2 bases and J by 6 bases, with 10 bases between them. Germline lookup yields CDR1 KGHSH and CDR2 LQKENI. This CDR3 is CASSPGSGDEKLFF. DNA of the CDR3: TGTGCCAGCTCACCAGGCAGTGGGGATGAAAAACTGTTTTTT.

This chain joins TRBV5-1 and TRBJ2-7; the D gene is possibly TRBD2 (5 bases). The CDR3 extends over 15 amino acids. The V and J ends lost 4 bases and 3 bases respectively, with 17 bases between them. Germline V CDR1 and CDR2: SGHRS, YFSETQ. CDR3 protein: CASSHPGGSVYEQYF. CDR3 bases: TGCGCCAGCAGCCACCCTGGAGGTTCTGTCTACGAGCAGTACTTC.

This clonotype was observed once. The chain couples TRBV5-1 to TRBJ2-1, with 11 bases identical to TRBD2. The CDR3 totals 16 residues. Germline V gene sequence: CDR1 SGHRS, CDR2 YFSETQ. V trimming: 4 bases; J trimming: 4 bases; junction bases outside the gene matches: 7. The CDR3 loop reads CASSAGLAEPYNEQFF. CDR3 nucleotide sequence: TGCGCCAGCAGCGCGGGACTAGCGGAGCCATACAATGAGCAGTTCTTC.

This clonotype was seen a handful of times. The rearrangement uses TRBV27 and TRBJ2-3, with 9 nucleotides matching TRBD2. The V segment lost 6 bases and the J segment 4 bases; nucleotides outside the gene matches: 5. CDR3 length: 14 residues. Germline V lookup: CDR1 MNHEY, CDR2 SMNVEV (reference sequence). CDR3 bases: TGTGCCAGCAGCTCGAGCGGGAGGTCAGATACGCAGTATTTT. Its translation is CASSSSGRSDTQYF.

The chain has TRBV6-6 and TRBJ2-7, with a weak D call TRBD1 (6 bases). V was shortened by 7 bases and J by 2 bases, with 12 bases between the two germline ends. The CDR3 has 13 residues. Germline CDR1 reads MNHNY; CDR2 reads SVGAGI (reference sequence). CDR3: CASIQGTPYEQYF. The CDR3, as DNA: TGTGCCAGCATTCAGGGGACCCCCTACGAGCAGTACTTC.

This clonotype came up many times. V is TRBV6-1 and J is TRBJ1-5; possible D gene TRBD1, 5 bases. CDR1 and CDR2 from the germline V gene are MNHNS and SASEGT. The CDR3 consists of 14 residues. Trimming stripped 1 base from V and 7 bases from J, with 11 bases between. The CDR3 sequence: CASSEGGGEQPQHF. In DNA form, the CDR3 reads TGTGCCAGCAGTGAAGGGGGGGGAGAGCAGCCCCAGCATTTT.

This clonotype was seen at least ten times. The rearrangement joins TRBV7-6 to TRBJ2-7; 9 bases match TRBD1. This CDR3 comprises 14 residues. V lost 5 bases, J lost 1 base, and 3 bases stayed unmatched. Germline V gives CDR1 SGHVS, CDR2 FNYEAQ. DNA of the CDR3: TGTGCCAGCAGCCCGACAGGGGGGTCCTACGAGCAGTACTTC. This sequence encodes CASSPTGGSYEQYF.

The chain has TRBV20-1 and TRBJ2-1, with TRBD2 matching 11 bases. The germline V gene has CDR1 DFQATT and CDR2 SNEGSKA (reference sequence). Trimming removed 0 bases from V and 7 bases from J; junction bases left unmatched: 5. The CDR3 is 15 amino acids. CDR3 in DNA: TGCAGTGCTAGAGACATAGCGGGAGGGCCGAATGAGCAGTTCTTC. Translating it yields CSARDIAGGPNEQFF.